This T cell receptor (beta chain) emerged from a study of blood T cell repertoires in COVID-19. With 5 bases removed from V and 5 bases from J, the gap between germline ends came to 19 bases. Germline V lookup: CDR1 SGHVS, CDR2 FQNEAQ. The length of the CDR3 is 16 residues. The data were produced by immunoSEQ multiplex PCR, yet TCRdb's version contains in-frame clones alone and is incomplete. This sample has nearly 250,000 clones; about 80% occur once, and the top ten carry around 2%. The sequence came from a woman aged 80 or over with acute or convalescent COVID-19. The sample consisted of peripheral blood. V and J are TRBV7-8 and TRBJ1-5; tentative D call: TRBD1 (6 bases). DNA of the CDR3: TGTGCCAGCAGCCCCAGGGTTATGGGGGCAGATCAGCCCCAGCATTTT. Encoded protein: CASSPRVMGADQPQHF.